A single sample is the source of the 8 T cell receptor beta chains below, sequenced in a study of CD8 T cells in Susac syndrome (dated by TCRdb to the late 2010s). The library was generated by the immunoSEQ multiplex PCR assay. RNA was extracted using the RNeasy kit, and roughly 0.45 to 1 microgram was reverse transcribed with random hexamers. TCRdb reran the public reads through fastp at Q25 and MiXCR, keeping productive beta chains. Every entry covers one CDR3 protein and lists the most common genes and DNA from its rows. For this sample there are around 20,000 distinct CDR3 sequences; about 95% appear just once. The ten largest account for about 0.21% of the sample. Specimen: CD8+ T cells from PBMCs. These receptors were taken from a human donor in good health.

The chain recombines TRBV28 with TRBJ1-2; D is possibly TRBD1 (5 bases). Germline V gene sequence: CDR1 MDHEN, CDR2 SYDVKM. This CDR3 has 13 residues. The V end was cut by 3 bases, the J end by 12 bases, with 17 bases between. CDR3 DNA sequence: TGTGCCAGCAGTTTCGACAGTCCCATTGGGGACACCTTC. Protein: CASSFDSPIGDTF.

The genes are TRBV7-9 and TRBJ2-5, with unresolved D. Germline CDR1 is SEHNR and CDR2 is FQNEAQ (reference sequence). The CDR3 covers 13 residues. Between the trimmed V and J ends, which lost 5 bases and 5 bases, there was a span of 12 bases. Here the CDR3 DNA reads TGTGCCAGCAGCATAACACGTCCGGAGACCCAGTACTTC. Translated, it gives CASSITRPETQYF.

The rearrangement links TRBV7-9 to TRBJ2-1; no firm D call. Per germline, CDR1 SEHNR and CDR2 FQNEAQ (reference sequence). V was pared by 2 bases and J by 5 bases, with 10 bases between. The CDR3 totals 14 residues. The CDR3 region has the DNA TGTGCCAGCAGCTTAATAACCAGCAACAATGAGCAGTTCTTC. Its protein is CASSLITSNNEQFF.

In DNA, the CDR3 is TGTGCCAGCAGCTTACTATCGGTAGGGGGGCAGTACTTC. This codes for CASSLLSVGGQYF. The chain has TRBV7-8 and TRBJ2-7; TRBD1 might be the D (6 bases). The germline gives CDR1 SGHVS, CDR2 FQNEAQ. Trimming left V 2 bases short and J 9 bases short, with 14 bases between. The CDR3 totals 13 residues.

This clonotype came up once. The rearrangement joins TRBV27 to TRBJ2-3; TRBD2 aligns across 11 bases. In germline, CDR1 is MNHEY, CDR2 SMNVEV (reference sequence). The CDR3 is 16 amino acids. V trimming: 4 bases; J trimming: 2 bases; junction bases outside the gene matches: 5. CDR3 loop: CASSSLAGGTTDTQYF. In DNA, the CDR3 is TGTGCCAGCAGTTCGCTAGCGGGAGGAACCACAGATACGCAGTATTTT.

J is TRBJ2-4 and V is TRBV7-9; D uncertain. Germline lookup yields CDR1 SEHNR and CDR2 FQNEAQ (reference sequence). The CDR3 spans 15 residues. Trimming left V 5 bases short and J 1 base short, with 12 bases between. CDR3 amino acids: CASSLEVGAKNIQYF. CDR3 sequence (DNA): TGTGCCAGCAGCCTAGAGGTGGGGGCCAAAAACATTCAGTACTTC.

This chain uses TRBV7-9 with TRBJ2-7; 7 nucleotides agree with TRBD1. Trimming removed 5 bases from V and 6 bases from J; junction bases left unmatched: 4. CDR3 length: 12 amino acids. Per the germline V gene, CDR1 is SEHNR and CDR2 is FQNEAQ (reference sequence). CDR3 DNA sequence: TGTGCCAGCAGCCCGACAGGGCGCGAGCAGTACTTC. This codes for CASSPTGREQYF.

The chain carries TRBV10-3 and TRBJ2-3; 7 bases are a match to TRBD2. V lost 3 bases, J lost 4 bases, and 13 bases stayed unmatched. This CDR3 contains 17 residues. CDR1 is ENHRY, CDR2 SYGVKD, per germline. The CDR3 sequence is CAISDPGTTPRPDTQYF. In DNA, the CDR3 is TGTGCCATCAGTGACCCGGGGACTACCCCTCGTCCAGATACGCAGTATTTT.